Detailed here is one T cell receptor beta chain. In germline, CDR1 is MRHNA, CDR2 SNTAGT. This CDR3 has 15 residues. With V trimmed by 10 bases and J by 6 bases, 11 bases remained unmatched. This entry is derived from a study of early T cells in non-severe SARS-CoV-2 infection. TCRdb processed the 5' RACE reads anew with MiXCR; each CDR3 protein has one entry. The sample lists just under 65,000 distinct CDR3 sequences; roughly 12% were seen once. This chain connects TRBV6-4 to TRBJ2-1; 11 nucleotides align to TRBD1. The sequence was obtained from an adult who was a healthcare worker with PCR-confirmed SARS-CoV-2 infection or an uninfected control (not recorded which). This material consisted of whole blood, taken at baseline. CDR3 residues: CATSTLGTGGNEQFF. The CDR3 bases are TGTGCCACATCAACACTAGGGACAGGGGGCAATGAGCAGTTCTTC.